This passage covers 18 T cell receptor beta chains from one sample sequenced in a study of cytomegalovirus exposure and HLA in healthy donors. PCR used 60 Vbeta primers and 13 Jbeta primers. Some clones are missing from TCRdb's copy, which holds only in-frame ones; the method was immunoSEQ multiplex PCR. This table has 130,000 or so clones, approximately 82% appearing once. Sequenced input: PBMCs. The source is a man aged 35-49 years in good health and CMV-seronegative.

V and J are TRBV12-5 and TRBJ2-1; the match to TRBD2 covers 9 bases. Trimming removed 0 bases from V and 7 bases from J; junction bases left unmatched: 7. Germline V gene sequence: CDR1 LGHNT, CDR2 FRNRAP. The CDR3 runs 16 residues. CDR3 region: CASGLVGTSRENEQFF. CDR3 DNA sequence: TGTGCTAGTGGTTTGGTCGGGACTAGCAGAGAGAATGAGCAGTTCTTC. The full variable domain, with the rest looked up from reference TRBV12-5 and TRBJ2-1, is DARVTQTPRHKVTEMGQEVTMRCQPILGHNTVFWYRQTMMQGLELLAYFRNRAPLDDSGMPKDRFSAEMPDATLATLKIQPSEPRDSAVYFCASGLVGTSRENEQFFGPGTRLTVL.

The CDR3 here is CASSVVGGSAAGYTF. The CDR3 DNA is TGTGCCAGCAGCGTAGTCGGGGGTTCTGCGGCTGGCTACACCTTC. The gene calls are TRBV9 and TRBJ1-2; D is possibly TRBD1 (5 bases). This CDR3 has 15 residues. Trimming stripped 0 bases from V and 7 bases from J, with 16 bases between. The germline V gene has CDR1 SGDLS and CDR2 YYNGEE.

This clone was detected a few times. The V and J genes are TRBV5-1 and TRBJ2-3, with 12 positions matching TRBD2. V was pared by 0 bases and J by 2 bases, with 4 bases of the junction left unmatched. This CDR3 spans 17 amino acids. The germline V gene has CDR1 SGHRS and CDR2 YFSETQ. CDR3: CASSLELAGGNTDTQYF. For the CDR3, the DNA is TGCGCCAGCAGCTTGGAACTAGCGGGGGGAAACACAGATACGCAGTATTTT.

The gene calls are TRBV7-6 and TRBJ1-1; TRBD1 matches at 10 bases. V was pared by 5 bases and J by 5 bases, with 5 bases of the junction left unmatched. CDR1 is SGHVS and CDR2 is FNYEAQ in the germline V gene. The CDR3 length is 14 residues. CDR3 nucleotides: TGTGCCAGCAGCCCCTCGGACAGGGGGACTGAAGCTTTCTTT. Its protein product is CASSPSDRGTEAFF.

Written as DNA, the CDR3 is TGTGCCAGACCGGGACAGGGAAATTCACCCCTCCACTTT. Its protein product is CARPGQGNSPLHF. The V gene is TRBV6-1, the J gene TRBJ1-6; TRBD1 agrees at 9 bases. The CDR3 has 13 amino acids. The trim removed 9 bases at V and 7 bases at J, leaving 4 bases unmatched. Germline-derived CDR1 and CDR2 are MNHNS and SASEGT.

This clone was recorded once. The DNA for the CDR3 is TGTGCCAGCAGCCTTGGGACTAGCAGAACCACAGATACGCAGTATTTT. Its protein product is CASSLGTSRTTDTQYF. The J gene is TRBJ2-3, the V gene TRBV9; 9 bases map to TRBD2. Germline loops: CDR1 SGDLS, CDR2 YYNGEE. The CDR3 length is 16 residues. V lost 4 bases to trimming and J lost 2 bases; unmatched junction nucleotides: 8. The variable domain in full, with the rest retrieved from reference TRBV9 and TRBJ2-3, is DSGVTQTPKHLITATGQRVTLRCSPRSGDLSVYWYQQSLDQGLQFLIQYYNGEERAKGNILERFSAQQFPDLHSELNLSSLELGDSALYFCASSLGTSRTTDTQYFGPGTRLTVL.

This clone was seen only a few times. The chain employs TRBV6-1 and TRBJ1-6, with no clear D. Deletions cut 7 bases from V and 6 bases from J, with 16 bases between. In germline, CDR1 is MNHNS, CDR2 SASEGT. The CDR3 runs 15 residues. CDR3 amino acids: CASTRLEALNSPLHF. For the CDR3, the DNA is TGTGCCAGCACTCGCCTAGAAGCTCTTAATTCACCCCTCCACTTT.

The chain employs TRBV5-6 and TRBJ2-5, with TRBD2 as a possible D gene (6 bases). This CDR3 contains 14 residues. CDR1 and CDR2 (germline): SGHDT, YYEEEE. Trimming pared 0 bases from V and 11 bases from J, leaving 17 bases between. This CDR3 is CASSLEPGSGEQYF. DNA of the CDR3: TGTGCCAGCAGCTTGGAGCCAGGGTCGGGAGAGCAGTACTTC.

This clone was detected a few times. The chain links TRBV5-8 to TRBJ2-7; D unresolved. CDR1 is SGHTS, CDR2 YDEGEE, per germline. The CDR3 is 13 amino acids. Trimming pared 4 bases from V and 7 bases from J, leaving 15 bases between. The CDR3 region is CASSKVLLEEQYF. CDR3 sequence (DNA): TGTGCCAGCAGCAAGGTTCTTCTGGAGGAGCAGTACTTC.

This clone was observed a single time. This chain uses TRBV19 with TRBJ2-7; 9 bases are shared with TRBD1. The CDR3 totals 15 residues. Germline V gene data show CDR1 as LNHDA and CDR2 as SQIVND (reference sequence). After removal of 7 bases from V and 2 bases from J, the junction contained 9 bases not matched to a gene. This CDR3 is CASNPGDRETYEQYF. CDR3 bases: TGTGCCAGTAACCCGGGGGACAGGGAAACCTACGAGCAGTACTTC.

The gene calls are TRBV5-6 and TRBJ2-3; no reliable D call. This CDR3 is built from 13 residues. Trimming removed 0 bases from V and 6 bases from J, with 8 bases in between. In germline, CDR1 is SGHDT, CDR2 YYEEEE. CDR3 protein: CASSLGHGDTQYF. The CDR3 DNA is TGTGCCAGCAGCTTGGGACATGGGGATACGCAGTATTTT.

V usage is TRBV30 and J usage is TRBJ2-5; D perhaps matches TRBD2 (5 bases). This CDR3 has 13 residues. The germline V and J ends were trimmed by 5 bases and 7 bases, with 17 bases remaining between them. CDR1 is GTSNPN, CDR2 SVGIG, per germline (reference sequence). This CDR3 is CAWDPRSAGTQYF. CDR3 nucleotides: TGTGCCTGGGACCCGAGGAGTGCGGGGACCCAGTACTTC.

The rearrangement uses TRBV4-3 and TRBJ2-2; D is perhaps TRBD1 (6 bases). This CDR3 comprises 15 residues. The ends were cut back, 2 bases at V and 1 base at J, with 8 bases in the middle. Germline V gives CDR1 LGHNA, CDR2 YSLEER. The CDR3 here is CASSQSGQNTGELFF. CDR3 sequence (DNA): TGCGCCAGCAGCCAATCGGGACAGAACACCGGGGAGCTGTTTTTT.

V gene TRBV5-1 combines with J gene TRBJ1-2; 8 bases are a match to TRBD1. The CDR3 has 13 amino acids. The germline gives CDR1 SGHRS, CDR2 YFSETQ. J gave up 8 bases and V 5 bases, and 8 bases lay outside the gene matches. The CDR3 region has the DNA TGCGCCAGCAGGGACCAGGGGGCTTGGGGCTACACCTTC. This sequence encodes CASRDQGAWGYTF.

The chain recombines TRBV7-2 with TRBJ2-5, with 10 bases lining up with TRBD2. The J call may not be correct, given that the DNA end is closer to TRBJ2-7. Germline CDR1 and CDR2: SGHTA and FQGNSA. The CDR3 loop spans 16 amino acids. This CDR3 is CASSLDPLAGDYEQYF. The DNA for the CDR3 is TGTGCCAGCAGCTTAGATCCCCTAGCGGGAGACTACGAGCAGTACTTC.

A single count supports this clone. The chain combines TRBV5-8 with TRBJ2-3; TRBD2 agrees at 9 bases. V lost 1 base and J lost 3; bases outside the gene matches: 9. Germline CDR1 reads SGHTS; CDR2 reads YDEGEE. The CDR3 consists of 17 residues. The CDR3 DNA is TGTGCCAGCAGCTTGTTTGGCGGGAGGGCCCTTACAGATACGCAGTATTTT. Amino acids: CASSLFGGRALTDTQYF.

The rearrangement joins TRBV4-3 to TRBJ2-3; 12 positions agree with TRBD1. V was pared by 11 bases and J by 2 bases, with 11 bases of the junction left unmatched. This CDR3 has 16 amino acids. The germline V gene has CDR1 LGHNA and CDR2 YSLEER. This CDR3 reads CAGGDRGQGPTDTQYF. The CDR3, as DNA: TGCGCCGGAGGGGACAGGGGGCAAGGTCCCACAGATACGCAGTATTTT.

CDR3 protein: CASSQDTATNEKLFF. Here the CDR3 DNA reads TGTGCCAGCAGCCAGGACACAGCAACTAATGAAAAACTGTTTTTT. The chain has TRBV14 and TRBJ1-4, with a weak D call TRBD1 (5 bases). Germline lookup yields CDR1 SGHDN and CDR2 FVKESK. V was cut by 3 bases and J by 0 bases, with 8 bases left in between. There are 15 residues in the CDR3.